The entry that follows covers one T cell receptor beta chain sequence. What it binds is not known. Other DNA sequences in the same sample also yield this CDR3. Germline lookup yields CDR1 SGDLS and CDR2 YYNGEE. V gave up 0 bases and J gave up 4 bases, with 4 bases separating them. The CDR3 has 12 amino acids. Sorted populations were all over 98% pure. Investigators reverse transcribed all isolated RNA, so they sequenced expressed TCRB transcripts. The repertoire was sequenced with immunoSEQ multiplex PCR; TCRdb's copy has only in-frame clones and lacks some. Among some 150,000 clones listed, over 8.5% were seen once. The entry originates in a study of beta chain features in type 1 diabetes. Points from the study as a whole: Among patients, naive, central memory and Treg TCRB repertoires appeared more similar than among healthy donors. Over-representation of high TCR-expressing cells was a possible consequence of cDNA sequencing. PCR might pick shorter templates more often, in the same way for patients and controls.

The chain links TRBV9 to TRBJ1-2; D unresolved. Sequenced sample: central memory CD4+ T cells from blood. The sequence was obtained from a young man in good health. As DNA, the CDR3 is TGTGCCAGCAGCGTAGCAGGCTATGGCTACACCTTC. Protein sequence: CASSVAGYGYTF.